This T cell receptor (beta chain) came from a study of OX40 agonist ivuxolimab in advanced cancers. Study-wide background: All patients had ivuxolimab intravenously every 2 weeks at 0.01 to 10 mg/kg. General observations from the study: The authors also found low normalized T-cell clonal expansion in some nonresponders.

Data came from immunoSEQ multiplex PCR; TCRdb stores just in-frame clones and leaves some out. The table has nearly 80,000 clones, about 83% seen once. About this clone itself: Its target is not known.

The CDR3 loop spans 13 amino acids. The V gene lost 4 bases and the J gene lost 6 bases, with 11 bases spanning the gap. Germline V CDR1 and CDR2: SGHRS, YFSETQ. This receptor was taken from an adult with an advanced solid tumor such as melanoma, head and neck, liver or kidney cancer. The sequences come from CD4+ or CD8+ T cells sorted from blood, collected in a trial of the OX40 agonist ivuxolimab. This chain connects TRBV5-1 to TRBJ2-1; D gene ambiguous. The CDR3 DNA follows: TGCGCCAGCAGCCCGTTAGGCGTCAATGAGCAGTTCTTC. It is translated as CASSPLGVNEQFF.